The following is a TCR beta chain sequence with its context. This entry is derived from a study of control samples from healthy donors and cancer patients. The germline V gene has CDR1 MGHRA and CDR2 YSYEKL. This CDR3 region has 17 residues. Between the trimmed V and J ends, which lost 0 bases and 8 bases, there was a span of 21 bases. Clones were sequenced by immunoSEQ multiplex PCR, and TCRdb holds only the in-frame ones, with some missing. Of roughly 29,000 clones in the sample, about 90% were seen once. The sample consisted of formalin-fixed, paraffin-embedded tissue. The TCR was taken from a female donor with melanoma. The J gene is TRBJ2-3, the V gene TRBV4-1, with D tentatively TRBD1 or TRBD2 (5 bases each). CDR3 nucleotide sequence: TGCGCCAGCAGCCAAGACAACGGGGCCACCTGGGCTTCTACGCAGTATTTT. Residues: CASSQDNGATWASTQYF.